Below are 23 T cell receptor beta chains sequenced from a single sample in a study of T cells in Graves' hyperthyroidism and ophthalmopathy. Authors of the study amplified TCR beta CDR3 regions from RNA transcripts. The HTBI set primed first-round TCR CDR3 RT-PCR. MiXCR was run by TCRdb on the multiplex PCR reads, yielding one entry per CDR3 protein. Found here are hundreds of thousands of distinct CDR3 sequences, about 14% of them singletons; the top ten hold 9.5% to 15%. The sample taken for sequencing was blood. These receptors were collected from a woman aged 45-60 years with Graves' ophthalmopathy.

This clonotype was counted a few times. This sequence joins TRBV18 and TRBJ2-5, with 8 bases fitting TRBD2. Unmatched junction bases numbered 9, after V lost 1 base and J lost 2 bases. Looked up from germline, CDR1 is KGHSH and CDR2 is LQKENI. The CDR3 contains 17 residues. The chain's CDR3 is CASSPQVTSGGQETQYF. The CDR3 bases are TGTGCCAGCTCACCACAGGTTACTAGCGGCGGTCAAGAGACCCAGTACTTC.

At least ten counts were recorded for this clonotype. The rearrangement uses TRBV5-1 and TRBJ2-7; 7 nucleotides align to TRBD1. The germline V gene has CDR1 SGHRS and CDR2 YFSETQ. After removal of 3 bases from V and 4 bases from J, the junction contained 13 bases not matched to a gene. The CDR3 loop spans 16 amino acids. The CDR3 is CASSSTHRGGIYEQYF. In DNA form, the CDR3 reads TGCGCCAGCAGCTCGACCCACCGAGGGGGCATATACGAGCAGTACTTC.

This clonotype was counted many times. This chain joins TRBV29-1 and TRBJ2-3; 7 nucleotides align to TRBD1. This CDR3 is built from 11 residues. In germline, CDR1 is SQVTM, CDR2 ANQGSEA. With V trimmed by 7 bases and J by 6 bases, 4 bases remained unmatched. The CDR3 is CSAGTADTQYF. CDR3 DNA sequence: TGCAGCGCTGGGACAGCCGATACGCAGTATTTT.

This clonotype occurred many times. V usage is TRBV6-1 and J usage is TRBJ1-1; D gene uncertain. CDR3 length equals 14 residues. V was trimmed by 4 bases and J by 1 base, leaving 10 bases between them. Germline V gene sequence: CDR1 MNHNS, CDR2 SASEGT. CDR3 amino acids: CASSAGGSNTEAFF. Here the CDR3 DNA reads TGTGCCAGCAGTGCGGGAGGATCGAACACTGAAGCTTTCTTT.

This clonotype has only a few counts. The rearrangement joins TRBV6-2 or TRBV6-3 to TRBJ2-1; 8 bases map to TRBD1. This CDR3 has 14 residues. Germline V CDR1 and CDR2: MNHEY, SVGEGT. V lost 5 bases and J lost 3; bases outside the gene matches: 3. CDR3: CASSAGTGYNEQFF. CDR3 nucleotides: TGTGCCAGCAGTGCTGGGACAGGCTACAATGAGCAGTTCTTC.

This clonotype was observed a few times. This sequence joins TRBV7-3 and TRBJ2-5; D ambiguous. The CDR3 has 13 residues. CDR1 and CDR2 from the germline V gene are SGHTA and FQGTGA. Between the trimmed V and J ends, which lost 2 bases and 0 bases, there was a span of 4 bases. CDR3 sequence: CASSLLDQETQYF. CDR3 sequence (DNA): TGTGCCAGCAGCTTACTTGACCAAGAGACCCAGTACTTC.

The J gene is TRBJ1-2, the V gene TRBV28; maybe TRBD1 (6 bases). V shed 3 bases and J shed 4 bases, with 18 bases lying between them. Germline V gene data show CDR1 as MDHEN and CDR2 as SYDVKM. CDR3 size: 16 residues. The CDR3 loop is CASSFRGAAFSYGYTF. The CDR3 coding sequence is TGTGCCAGCAGTTTCCGGGGGGCAGCGTTCTCCTATGGCTACACCTTC.

This clonotype was recorded many times. The rearrangement links TRBV7-2 to TRBJ1-2; D possibly corresponds to TRBD1 (6 bases). This CDR3 spans 16 amino acids. Trimming took 1 base from V and 5 from J, leaving 17 bases between them. Germline V lookup: CDR1 SGHTA, CDR2 FQGNSA. CDR3: CASSLGGAAVTYGYTF. The DNA of the CDR3 is TGTGCCAGCAGCTTAGGGGGGGCGGCCGTAACTTATGGCTACACCTTC. The full variable domain, completed using reference TRBV7-2 and TRBJ1-2, is GAGVSQSPSNKVTEKGKDVELRCDPISGHTALYWYRQSLGQGLEFLIYFQGNSAPDKSGLPSDRFSAERTGGSVSTLTIQRTQQEDSAVYLCASSLGGAAVTYGYTFGSGTRLTVV.

This clonotype appeared many times. The chain couples TRBV12-3 or TRBV12-4 to TRBJ2-5; unclear D gene. The CDR3 covers 12 residues. V was shortened by 8 bases and J by 4 bases, with 11 bases between the two germline ends. The CDR3 bases are TGTGCCAGCGGGCGAGCGATAGAGACCCAGTACTTC. Translating gives CASGRAIETQYF.

This clonotype came up many times. This rearrangement joins TRBV6-2 or TRBV6-3 to TRBJ1-1; D is undetermined. V lost 0 bases, J lost 3 bases, and 17 bases lay in between. Germline CDR1 is MNHEY and CDR2 is SVGEGT. This CDR3 region has 17 residues. CDR3 sequence reads: CASSYSIGYPGDTEAFF. In DNA form, the CDR3 reads TGTGCCAGCAGTTACTCGATCGGGTACCCAGGAGACACTGAAGCTTTCTTT.

The sample holds many counts of this clonotype. J is TRBJ2-1 and V is TRBV2, with D unresolved. Germline lookup yields CDR1 SNHLY and CDR2 FYNNEI. V was pared by 7 bases and J by 3 bases, with 7 bases between. The CDR3 spans 12 residues. The CDR3 sequence: CASIPGYNEQFF. The CDR3 DNA follows: TGTGCCAGCATTCCTGGCTACAATGAGCAGTTCTTC. Filled out from reference TRBV2 and TRBJ2-1, the complete variable domain reads EPEVTQTPSHQVTQMGQEVILRCVPISNHLYFYWYRQILGQKVEFLVSFYNNEISEKSEIFDDQFSVERPDGSNFTLKIRSTKLEDSAMYFCASIPGYNEQFFGPGTRLTVL.

This clonotype has ten or more counts. The chain recombines TRBV20-1 with TRBJ1-1, with 8 positions matching TRBD1. The junction had 8 bases not matched to a gene; V was cut back by 6 bases and J by 5 bases. There are 13 residues in the CDR3. Germline V lookup: CDR1 DFQATT, CDR2 SNEGSKA (reference sequence). CDR3: CSAHTGGGTEAFF. CDR3 coding DNA: TGCAGTGCGCACACAGGGGGAGGAACTGAAGCTTTCTTT.

This clonotype was recorded many times. The V and J genes are TRBV15 and TRBJ2-7; 8 bases fit TRBD2. Trimming cost V 0 bases and J 0 bases; bases outside gene matches: 10. Germline V gives CDR1 LNHNV, CDR2 YYDKDF (reference sequence). This CDR3 is 18 amino acids long. For the CDR3, the DNA is TGTGCCACCAGCAGAGAGCTACTCCTCGGGACTAGCTCCTACGAGCAGTACTTC. Translating it yields CATSRELLLGTSSYEQYF.

The sample holds many counts of this clonotype. The chain is built from TRBV20-1 and TRBJ2-1, with 9 bases identical to TRBD2. The CDR3 is 15 residues long. Unmatched junction bases numbered 13, after V lost 6 bases and J lost 7 bases. CDR1 and CDR2 (germline): DFQATT, SNEGSKA (reference sequence). Here the CDR3 DNA reads TGCAGTGCGCCGATTATAGCGGGAGTGGAAAATGAGCAGTTCTTC. Protein sequence: CSAPIIAGVENEQFF.

Ten or more counts support this clonotype. The chain recombines TRBV14 with TRBJ2-1; D is perhaps TRBD1 (6 bases). The CDR3 is made up of 11 amino acids. Looked up from germline, CDR1 is SGHDN and CDR2 is FVKESK. Deletions cut 4 bases from V and 15 bases from J, with 13 bases between. Written as DNA, the CDR3 is TGTGCCAGCAGCCGAGGGGGTACGCGGTTCTTC. Translating it yields CASSRGGTRFF. Drawing the rest from reference TRBV14 and TRBJ2-1, the complete variable domain is EAGVTQFPSHSVIEKGQTVTLRCDPISGHDNLYWYRRVMGKEIKFLLHFVKESKQDESGMPNNRFLAERTGGTYSTLKVQPAELEDSGVYFCASSRGGTRFFGPGTRLTVL.

Comments on this clonotype: This may be a read error: a much more frequent sequence differs by one nucleotide. The conserved final phenylalanine or tryptophan is absent from the CDR3, which likely points to a read error. V is TRBV28 and J is TRBJ2-4; perhaps TRBD2 as D (7 bases). CDR3 length: 14 residues. Germline CDR1 reads MDHEN; CDR2 reads SYDVKM. V was cut by 5 bases and J by 6 bases, with 14 bases left in between. This CDR3 is CASSGGATVNIQYL. The CDR3 region has the DNA TGTGCCAGCAGTGGGGGGGCAACGGTAAACATTCAGTACCTC.

This clonotype showed up just a few times. The chain uses TRBV29-1 and TRBJ2-2; TRBD2 matches 11 bases. The ends lost 4 bases at V and 4 bases at J; junction bases unmatched: 8. Looked up from germline, CDR1 is SQVTM and CDR2 is ANQGSEA. The CDR3 totals 16 residues. CDR3: CSVGHTLAGVTGELFF. The CDR3 nucleotides are TGCAGCGTTGGCCATACACTAGCGGGAGTCACCGGGGAGCTGTTTTTT.

In its sample, this clonotype was seen many times. This sequence joins TRBV7-2 and TRBJ1-4; TRBD1 is a possible D gene (5 bases). CDR3 length: 18 amino acids. Deletions cut 1 base from V and 0 bases from J, with 15 bases between. Germline CDR1 is SGHTA and CDR2 is FQGNSA. The CDR3 bases are TGTGCCAGCAGCTTAGTCCCCTTGGGAGGGGCAACTAATGAAAAACTGTTTTTT. Translation gives CASSLVPLGGATNEKLFF. The variable domain in full, with the rest retrieved from reference TRBV7-2 and TRBJ1-4, is GAGVSQSPSNKVTEKGKDVELRCDPISGHTALYWYRQSLGQGLEFLIYFQGNSAPDKSGLPSDRFSAERTGGSVSTLTIQRTQQEDSAVYLCASSLVPLGGATNEKLFFGSGTQLSVL.

The table lists this clonotype with a few counts. V and J are TRBV13 and TRBJ2-7; TRBD2 matches 9 bases. Germline assignment: CDR1 PRHDT and CDR2 FYEKMQ (reference sequence). This CDR3 spans 14 amino acids. V lost 6 bases, J lost 2 bases, and 5 bases stayed unmatched. The CDR3 region is CASSFSGRAYEQYF. The DNA for the CDR3 is TGTGCCAGCAGTTTTAGCGGGAGAGCCTACGAGCAGTACTTC.

This clonotype occurred a few times. The rearrangement uses TRBV27 and TRBJ1-2; a weak D match, TRBD1 (5 bases). The CDR3 extends over 13 amino acids. Deletions cut 4 bases from V and 3 bases from J, with 9 bases between. Germline CDR1 reads MNHEY; CDR2 reads SMNVEV (reference sequence). The CDR3 spells CASSSWGDYGYTF. CDR3 nucleotide sequence: TGTGCCAGCAGTTCCTGGGGGGACTATGGCTACACCTTC.

The CDR3 bases are TGTGCCAGCAGTATCCGGGTTTGGGGGACTAGTCTCTCCTACGAGCAGTACTTC. The encoded protein is CASSIRVWGTSLSYEQYF. The V gene is TRBV12-3 or TRBV12-4, the J gene TRBJ2-7; 8 bases are a match to TRBD2. Trimming took 5 bases from V and 0 from J; bases not matched to a gene: 15. The CDR3 is 18 residues long.

This clonotype was observed at least ten times. The V call is TRBV6-1, the J call TRBJ2-7; D call uncertain. V was trimmed by 3 bases and J by 9 bases, leaving 12 bases between them. This CDR3 region has 12 residues. Germline-derived CDR1 and CDR2 are MNHNS and SASEGT. This CDR3 reads CASSDSPQGQYF. Here the CDR3 DNA reads TGTGCCAGCAGTGATTCCCCCCAAGGGCAGTACTTC.

J is TRBJ2-1 and V is TRBV14, with 8 bases identical to TRBD2. The CDR3 is 17 residues long. The trim removed 0 bases at V and 6 bases at J, leaving 10 bases unmatched. The V gene's germline CDR1 is SGHDN and CDR2 FVKESK. The CDR3: CASSQDRRTSLSNEQFF. CDR3 bases: TGTGCCAGCAGCCAAGATCGCCGGACTAGCCTTTCCAATGAGCAGTTCTTC. The full variable domain, with the rest looked up from reference TRBV14 and TRBJ2-1, is EAGVTQFPSHSVIEKGQTVTLRCDPISGHDNLYWYRRVMGKEIKFLLHFVKESKQDESGMPNNRFLAERTGGTYSTLKVQPAELEDSGVYFCASSQDRRTSLSNEQFFGPGTRLTVL.